The 9 T cell receptor beta chains given below trace back to one sample, sequenced in a study of cytomegalovirus exposure and HLA in healthy donors. Use of 60 Vbeta and 13 Jbeta primers characterized the PCR. Here immunoSEQ multiplex PCR was the method, and the copy in TCRdb shows in-frame clones only, minus some. The sample has some 110,000 clones, approximately 77% seen once. The sequencing input was PBMCs. These receptors all stem from a man in his forties or fifties in good health and CMV-seropositive.

This clone appeared a single time. The chain links TRBV25-1 to TRBJ2-2; TRBD2 matches 10 bases. V shed 6 bases, J shed 3 bases, and the junction held 4 bases outside the gene matches. In germline, CDR1 is MGHDK, CDR2 SYGVNS. CDR3 size: 15 residues. The CDR3 nucleotides are TGTGCCAGCAGAGAGAGCGGGAGGGACACCGGGGAGCTGTTTTTT. Translation: CASRESGRDTGELFF.

The CDR3 reads CASSPRGNYQPQHF. The CDR3 region has the DNA TGTGCCAGCAGCCCGAGAGGGAACTATCAGCCCCAGCATTTT. V and J are TRBV7-8 and TRBJ1-5; no reliable D call. The V gene's germline CDR1 is SGHVS and CDR2 FQNEAQ. The CDR3 has 14 residues. V lost 5 bases and J lost 5, with 13 bases in between.

V is TRBV30 and J is TRBJ2-3; D may be TRBD2 (5 bases). CDR1 is GTSNPN and CDR2 is SVGIG in the germline V gene (reference sequence). The germline V and J ends were trimmed by 0 bases and 2 bases, with 6 bases remaining between them. The CDR3 has 13 residues. The CDR3 region is CAWSVRDTDTQYF. CDR3 nucleotides: TGTGCCTGGAGTGTACGGGACACAGATACGCAGTATTTT.

This clone was seen just once. The CDR3 here is CASSLVIAGGDVGELFF. CDR3 sequence (DNA): TGTGCCAGCAGCTTAGTAATAGCGGGGGGCGACGTAGGGGAGCTGTTTTTT. This chain joins TRBV11-2 and TRBJ2-2; 10 bases line up with TRBD2. This CDR3 has 17 residues. The junction had 10 bases not matched to a gene; V was cut back by 1 base and J by 8 bases. CDR1 SGHAT and CDR2 FQNNGV come from the germline V gene.

This clone was counted only a few times. The chain couples TRBV30 to TRBJ2-7; 7 bases map to TRBD2. Germline V gene sequence: CDR1 GTSNPN, CDR2 SVGIG (reference sequence). This CDR3 contains 14 residues. Losses at the gene ends were 0 bases for V and 5 bases for J; bases not matched to a gene: 7. CDR3 bases: TGTGCCTGGAGTGTAGGGGCGGGAGTGCACGAGCAGTACTTC. Amino acid sequence: CAWSVGAGVHEQYF.

The chain links TRBV9 to TRBJ1-6; TRBD1 matches 8 bases. Germline V gene lookup returns CDR1 SGDLS and CDR2 YYNGEE. The CDR3 spans 18 residues. J lost 6 bases, V lost 5 bases, and 16 bases had no gene match. The CDR3 region is CASSISTGDRGPNSPLHF. The DNA for the CDR3 is TGTGCCAGCAGTATATCGACAGGGGACCGGGGGCCTAATTCACCCCTCCACTTT.

The chain recombines TRBV5-6 with TRBJ1-1; 7 bases align to TRBD1. J gave up 5 bases and V 0 bases, and 7 bases lay outside the gene matches. CDR3 length: 15 residues. The germline CDR1 and CDR2 sequences are SGHDT and YYEEEE. DNA of the CDR3: TGTGCCAGCAGCTTGGGTTTAGGGGGCGGAACTGAAGCTTTCTTT. It yields the protein CASSLGLGGGTEAFF.

This chain links TRBV5-1 with TRBJ2-3; the match to TRBD1 covers 10 bases. CDR3 length: 16 amino acids. CDR1 is SGHRS, CDR2 YFSETQ, per germline. The V gene end was trimmed by 0 bases and the J gene end by 4 bases; junction bases not matched to a gene: 5. CDR3 in DNA: TGCGCCAGCAGCTTGGCCGGGACAGGGGTAGCAGATACGCAGTATTTT. This translates into CASSLAGTGVADTQYF.

This clone showed up just once. The V and J genes are TRBV6-5 and TRBJ1-2; D unresolved. CDR3 length equals 12 residues. Trimming pared 6 bases from V and 7 bases from J, leaving 12 bases between. Germline V gene data show CDR1 as MNHEY and CDR2 as SVGAGI. This chain's CDR3 is CASRDSHTGYTF. DNA of the CDR3: TGTGCCAGCAGAGACTCCCACACTGGCTACACCTTC.